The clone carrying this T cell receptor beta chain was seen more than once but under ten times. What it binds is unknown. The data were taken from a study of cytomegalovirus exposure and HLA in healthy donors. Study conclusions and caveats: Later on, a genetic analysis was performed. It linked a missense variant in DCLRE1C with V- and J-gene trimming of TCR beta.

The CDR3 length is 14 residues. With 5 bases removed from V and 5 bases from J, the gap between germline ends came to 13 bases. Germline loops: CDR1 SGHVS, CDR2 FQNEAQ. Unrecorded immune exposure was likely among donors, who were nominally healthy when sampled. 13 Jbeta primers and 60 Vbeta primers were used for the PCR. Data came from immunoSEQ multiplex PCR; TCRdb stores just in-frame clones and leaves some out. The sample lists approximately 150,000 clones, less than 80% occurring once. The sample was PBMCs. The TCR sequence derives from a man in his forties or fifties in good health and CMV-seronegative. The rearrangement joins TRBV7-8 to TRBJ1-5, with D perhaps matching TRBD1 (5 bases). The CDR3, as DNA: TGTGCCAGCAGCCTGACAGATGGGGATCAGCCCCAGCATTTT. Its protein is CASSLTDGDQPQHF.